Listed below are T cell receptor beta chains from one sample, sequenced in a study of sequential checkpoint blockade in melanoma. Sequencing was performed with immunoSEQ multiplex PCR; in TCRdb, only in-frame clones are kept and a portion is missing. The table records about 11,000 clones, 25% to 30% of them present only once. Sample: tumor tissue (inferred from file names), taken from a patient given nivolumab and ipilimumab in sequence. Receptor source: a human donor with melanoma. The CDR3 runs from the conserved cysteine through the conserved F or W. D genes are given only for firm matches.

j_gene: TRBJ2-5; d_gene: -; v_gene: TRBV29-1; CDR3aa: CSVVSIGETQYF; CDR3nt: TGCAGCGTTGTCTCAATCGGAGAGACCCAGTACTTC
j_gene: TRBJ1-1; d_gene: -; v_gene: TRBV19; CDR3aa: CASSISRDTEAFF; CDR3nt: TGTGCCAGTAGTATATCCAGGGACACTGAAGCTTTCTTT
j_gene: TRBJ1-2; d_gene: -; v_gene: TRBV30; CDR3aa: CAWRKRAGAYGYTF; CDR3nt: TGTGCCTGGAGGAAGAGGGCAGGAGCCTATGGCTACACCTTC
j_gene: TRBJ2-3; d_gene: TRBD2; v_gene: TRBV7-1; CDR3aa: CASSLTSGGSKYF; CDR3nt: TGTGCCAGCAGCTTAACCAGCGGGGGGTCCAAATATTTT